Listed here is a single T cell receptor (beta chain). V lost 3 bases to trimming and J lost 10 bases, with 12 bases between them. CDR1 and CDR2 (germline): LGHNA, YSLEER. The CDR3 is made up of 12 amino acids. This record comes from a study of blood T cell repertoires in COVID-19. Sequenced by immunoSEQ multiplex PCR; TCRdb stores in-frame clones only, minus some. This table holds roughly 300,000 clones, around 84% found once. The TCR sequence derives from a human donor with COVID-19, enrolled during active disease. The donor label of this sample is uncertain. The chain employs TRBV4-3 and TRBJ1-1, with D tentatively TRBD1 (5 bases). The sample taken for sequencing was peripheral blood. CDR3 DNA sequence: TGCGCCAGCAGCCAGGGGCCTCTCCGAGCTTTCTTT. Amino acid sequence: CASSQGPLRAFF.